These 21 T cell receptor beta chains share one sample of origin, sequenced in a study of T cells expressing NK-cell markers. After re-calling the 5' RACE reads, TCRdb lists one entry per CDR3 protein, DNA absent. Its table records around 470,000 distinct CDR3 sequences. The sample comprised blood T cells: a sorted CD56 or NKG2C T cell subset, CD4+ or CD8+ T cells, or bulk PBMC T cells (not recorded which). These receptors were obtained from a woman between 50 and 59 years old in good health.

The V gene is TRBV4-2, the J gene TRBJ1-4. Looked up from germline, CDR1 is LGHNA and CDR2 is YNFKEQ. The length of the CDR3 is 16 residues. CDR3 loop: CASSQDPRPTNEKLFF.

The chain is built from TRBV6-5 and TRBJ2-7; TCRdb lists TRBD1, though no DNA is available to test this call. The CDR3 length is 15 residues. Germline CDR1 is MNHEY and CDR2 is SVGAGI. CDR3 sequence reads: CASSYLGALAYEQYF.

V gene TRBV5-1 combines with J gene TRBJ2-3; TCRdb reports TRBD2, a call that lacks DNA to check it against. CDR3 size: 16 residues. The germline V gene has CDR1 SGHRS and CDR2 YFSETQ. The CDR3 loop reads CASRSSSGRSTDTQYF.

J is TRBJ1-2 and V is TRBV6-5; the TCRdb D gene call, TRBD1, has no DNA to confirm it. The CDR3 spans 16 residues. Looked up from germline, CDR1 is MNHEY and CDR2 is SVGAGI. CDR3 protein: CASFYRGTGEGYGYTF.

This chain connects TRBV3-1 to TRBJ2-6. The germline gives CDR1 LGHDT, CDR2 YNNKEL (reference sequence). CDR3 length equals 13 residues. The CDR3 sequence: CASTQPGANVLTF.

This chain connects TRBV5-1 to TRBJ2-1; no DNA is available, so the TRBD2 call from TCRdb remains unchecked. CDR3 length: 16 residues. Germline loops: CDR1 SGHRS, CDR2 YFSETQ. The CDR3 is CASRRTGTSVVHEQFF. Complete variable domain (other parts from reference TRBV5-1 and TRBJ2-1): KAGVTQTPRYLIKTRGQQVTLSCSPISGHRSVSWYQQTPGQGLQFLFEYFSETQRNKGNFPGRFSGRQFSNSRSEMNVSTLELGDSALYLCASRRTGTSVVHEQFFGPGTRLTVL.

This chain's CDR3 is CASSRRDNNERGYGYTF. The chain couples TRBV14 to TRBJ1-2; there is no DNA to check the TCRdb D call of TRBD1. Germline loops: CDR1 SGHDN, CDR2 FVKESK. The CDR3 spans 17 residues.

The chain joins TRBV7-3 to TRBJ2-5; the TCRdb call, TRBD1, lacks DNA for checking. CDR3 length: 15 amino acids. CDR1 and CDR2 from the germline V gene are SGHTA and FQGTGA. The CDR3 spells CASSLNGKDMETQYF.

The genes are TRBV14 and TRBJ1-3. The CDR3 runs 13 residues. The V gene's germline CDR1 is SGHDN and CDR2 FVKESK. This CDR3 reads CASSLYYAGAIYF.

V is TRBV20-1 and J is TRBJ1-2; TCRdb selects TRBD1, and the lack of DNA leaves this call unchecked. Germline lookup yields CDR1 DFQATT and CDR2 SNEGSKA (reference sequence). This CDR3 has 17 residues. CDR3 region: CSASAASSGQGFSGYTF.

This chain links TRBV20-1 with TRBJ2-7. Germline assignment: CDR1 DFQATT and CDR2 SNEGSKA (reference sequence). There are 13 residues in the CDR3. The CDR3 is CSASAGGPEEQYF.

The V gene is TRBV5-1, the J gene TRBJ1-5; TCRdb proposes TRBD1, but this gene call is untestable without DNA. CDR1 and CDR2 from the germline V gene are SGHRS and YFSETQ. This CDR3 is 15 amino acids long. CDR3 amino acids: CASSLTPDKNQPQHF.

This chain's CDR3 is CSVVPGTGKVSGQETQYF. The V and J genes are TRBV29-1 and TRBJ2-5; as DNA is missing, the TRBD1 call by TCRdb cannot be tested. The CDR3 contains 18 residues. From germline, CDR1 is SQVTM and CDR2 ANQGSEA.

The V call is TRBV12-3 or TRBV12-4, the J call TRBJ2-1; TCRdb gives TRBD2 as the D gene, but with no DNA this cannot be confirmed. CDR3 length equals 15 residues. This chain's CDR3 is CASSSPRGLAEEQFF.

The CDR3 region is CASKAGGILGELFF. V and J are TRBV2 and TRBJ2-2; without DNA, the TCRdb call of TRBD2 cannot be checked. The CDR3 sequence is 14 residues long. The germline V gene has CDR1 SNHLY and CDR2 FYNNEI.

This chain connects TRBV11-2 to TRBJ2-1. Germline CDR1 reads SGHAT; CDR2 reads FQNNGV. The CDR3 runs 15 residues. CDR3 loop: CASSLVQSSYNEQFF.

V and J are TRBV6-5 and TRBJ2-3; TCRdb designates TRBD1, a call that cannot be tested without DNA. Germline loops: CDR1 MNHEY, CDR2 SVGAGI. The CDR3 runs 19 residues. The CDR3 is CASSDQPPRQGVHTDTQYF.

The V call is TRBV20-1, the J call TRBJ2-1; TCRdb designates TRBD2, a call that cannot be tested without DNA. Germline lookup yields CDR1 DFQATT and CDR2 SNEGSKA (reference sequence). There are 15 residues in the CDR3. The CDR3 region is CSARLGLAGRNEQFF.

This chain connects TRBV20-1 to TRBJ2-3; no DNA is available, so the TRBD1 call from TCRdb remains unchecked. Germline V gene sequence: CDR1 DFQATT, CDR2 SNEGSKA (reference sequence). The CDR3 runs 15 residues. CDR3: CSARGERRDTDTQYF.

The rearrangement links TRBV2 to TRBJ1-2; TCRdb's D call, TRBD1, is unchecked because there is no DNA. The germline V gene encodes CDR1 SNHLY and CDR2 FYNNEI. This CDR3 region has 12 residues. The CDR3 sequence: CASSDRGLGYTF.

The chain combines TRBV12-3 or TRBV12-4 with TRBJ1-1. The CDR3 runs to 14 residues. The CDR3 protein is CASSLGDSYTEAFF.